Shown below are 13 T cell receptor beta chains from a single sample sequenced in a study of long-term antiretroviral therapy in people with HIV. The assay used was immunoSEQ (version v3.0), run at survey level. Clones were read by immunoSEQ multiplex PCR, and TCRdb kept only the in-frame ones, dropping some. The profile shows more than 20,000 clones, 85% of them singletons. Sequencing was performed on unsorted PBMCs, taken approximately 4 years after starting antiretroviral therapy. The origin of the receptors is a man younger than 35 with HIV.

V is TRBV7-9 and J is TRBJ2-3; D gene unclear. CDR3 length equals 13 residues. V shed 5 bases and J shed 5 bases, with 11 bases lying between them. Germline V gene lookup returns CDR1 SEHNR and CDR2 FQNEAQ (reference sequence). The chain's CDR3 is CASSTGRIDTQYF. The CDR3 nucleotides read TGTGCCAGCAGCACCGGACGGATAGATACGCAGTATTTT.

Regarding this clone: The junction departs from germline at one end; a sequencing error may be responsible. The chain combines TRBV6-5 with TRBJ2-1, with 8 bases fitting TRBD1. In germline, CDR1 is MNHEY, CDR2 SVGAGI. The CDR3 covers 11 residues. CDR3 DNA: TGTGCCAGCAGGGACAGGGTGGGCCTGGTCTTC. The encoded protein is CASRDRVGLVF.

This clone appeared a single time. V gene TRBV4-2 combines with J gene TRBJ2-3; D gene uncertain. CDR3 size: 15 residues. CDR1 is LGHNA and CDR2 is YNFKEQ in the germline V gene. Trimming took off 1 base at V and 2 bases at J, with 10 bases between the two ends. CDR3 amino acids: CASSQGDGYTDTQYF. The CDR3 nucleotides are TGTGCCAGCAGCCAAGGAGACGGATACACAGATACGCAGTATTTT.

The chain's CDR3 is CASSGGGLAGIYNEQFF. The DNA for the CDR3 is TGTGCCAGCAGTGGTGGGGGACTAGCGGGGATCTACAATGAGCAGTTCTTC. The J gene is TRBJ2-1, the V gene TRBV2; 13 positions match TRBD2. V shed 4 bases, J shed 3 bases, and the junction held 6 bases outside the gene matches. Germline assignment: CDR1 SNHLY and CDR2 FYNNEI. The CDR3 has 17 residues.

This rearrangement joins TRBV6-5 to TRBJ1-1; TRBD1 might be the D (6 bases). This CDR3 has 13 residues. Germline-derived CDR1 and CDR2 are MNHEY and SVGAGI. Trimming stripped 6 bases from V and 5 bases from J, with 13 bases between. In nucleotides, the CDR3 is TGTGCCAGCAGGTTAGGGGGTATTACTGAAGCTTTCTTT. Protein: CASRLGGITEAFF.

The chain is built from TRBV29-1 and TRBJ1-1; D ambiguous. V dropped 7 bases and J dropped 3 bases, with 15 bases sitting between them. This CDR3 has 13 amino acids. Germline CDR1 and CDR2: SQVTM and ANQGSEA. The CDR3: CSAEPNPYTEAFF. CDR3 sequence (DNA): TGCAGCGCAGAACCAAACCCTTACACTGAAGCTTTCTTT.

CDR3 bases: TGCGCCAGCAGCTTGGGTGCGGGGTTTAGCAATTCACCCCTCCACTTT. Translation gives CASSLGAGFSNSPLHF. This chain uses TRBV5-1 with TRBJ1-6; unclear D gene. This CDR3 spans 16 amino acids. Looked up from germline, CDR1 is SGHRS and CDR2 is YFSETQ. Trimming left V 0 bases short and J 7 bases short, with 14 bases between.

This clone was counted only a few times. This chain connects TRBV7-9 to TRBJ1-5; 7 positions agree with TRBD1. Germline values: CDR1 SEHNR, CDR2 FQNEAQ (reference sequence). This CDR3 comprises 14 residues. Germline trimming cut 4 bases from V and 4 bases from J; bases unmatched to any gene: 4. CDR3 sequence: CASSSGQPNQPQHF. The CDR3 DNA reads as TGTGCCAGCAGCTCGGGACAGCCAAATCAGCCCCAGCATTTT.

The chain recombines TRBV5-1 with TRBJ2-5; D possibly corresponds to TRBD1 (6 bases). V was shortened by 4 bases and J by 4 bases, with 14 bases between the two germline ends. In germline, CDR1 is SGHRS, CDR2 YFSETQ. The CDR3 has 14 amino acids. This CDR3 is CASSRPGVPETQYF. The DNA of the CDR3 is TGCGCCAGCAGCCGGCCAGGGGTCCCAGAGACCCAGTACTTC.

The chain uses TRBV5-1 and TRBJ2-5, with D uncertain. V shed 3 bases and J shed 5 bases, with 11 bases lying between them. This CDR3 comprises 13 residues. The germline V gene has CDR1 SGHRS and CDR2 YFSETQ. In DNA, the CDR3 is TGCGCCAGCAGCTCTGGGTACGGGGAGACCCAGTACTTC. Its protein is CASSSGYGETQYF.

The chain links TRBV5-4 to TRBJ2-5; perhaps TRBD2 as D (5 bases). The CDR3 runs to 13 residues. The V gene lost 4 bases and the J gene lost 5 bases, with 12 bases spanning the gap. The germline gives CDR1 SGHNT, CDR2 YYREEE (reference sequence). The CDR3: CASSVGVPETQYF. In nucleotides, the CDR3 is TGTGCCAGCAGCGTCGGGGTCCCGGAGACCCAGTACTTC. The whole variable domain, remainder taken from reference TRBV5-4 and TRBJ2-5, is ETGVTQSPTHLIKTRGQQVTLRCSSQSGHNTVSWYQQALGQGPQFIFQYYREEENGRGNFPPRFSGLQFPNYSSELNVNALELDDSALYLCASSVGVPETQYFGPGTRLLVL.

The V gene is TRBV6-1, the J gene TRBJ2-1; D may correspond to TRBD1 or TRBD2 (5 bases each). Germline V gives CDR1 MNHNS, CDR2 SASEGT. CDR3 length equals 17 residues. V was cut by 2 bases and J by 0 bases, with 14 bases left in between. The CDR3 region has the DNA TGTGCCAGCAGTGAAAGGCCCAGGGACCTCTCCTACAATGAGCAGTTCTTC. Its protein is CASSERPRDLSYNEQFF.

V usage is TRBV7-8 and J usage is TRBJ2-5, with D unresolved. Germline CDR1 reads SGHVS; CDR2 reads FQNEAQ. This CDR3 region has 13 residues. V lost 2 bases and J 5 bases, leaving 9 bases between the germline ends. The CDR3 bases are TGTGCCAGCAGCTTATTAGGGATGGAGACCCAGTACTTC. This translates into CASSLLGMETQYF.